The 9 T cell receptor beta chains below all came from one sample that was sequenced in a study of blood T cell repertoires in COVID-19. Sequencing was performed with immunoSEQ multiplex PCR; in TCRdb, only in-frame clones are kept and a portion is missing. The sample has more than 110,000 clones, around 81% seen once. Sequenced: peripheral blood. The receptors originated from a human donor in a cohort sampled during active COVID-19.

The V gene is TRBV5-1, the J gene TRBJ2-3, with D perhaps matching TRBD2 (5 bases). V was pared by 1 base and J by 5 bases, with 14 bases between. This CDR3 has 15 amino acids. Germline V CDR1 and CDR2: SGHRS, YFSETQ. The CDR3: CASSLSEGGLDTQYF. The CDR3 bases are TGCGCCAGCAGCTTGTCAGAGGGTGGTTTAGATACGCAGTATTTT.

This clone showed up just a few times. The chain combines TRBV7-9 with TRBJ1-2; 7 positions match TRBD1. The CDR3 spans 16 residues. Germline CDR1 reads SEHNR; CDR2 reads FQNEAQ (reference sequence). With V trimmed by 5 bases and J by 2 bases, 11 bases remained unmatched. The CDR3 DNA is TGTGCCAGCAGCCTGAGGGGGGACAGCTTCAACTATGGCTACACCTTC. Encoded protein: CASSLRGDSFNYGYTF.

The chain is built from TRBV11-2 and TRBJ1-5; TRBD1 aligns across 10 bases. The CDR3 totals 16 residues. The trim removed 5 bases at V and 7 bases at J, leaving 11 bases unmatched. The germline gives CDR1 SGHAT, CDR2 FQNNGV. As DNA, the CDR3 is TGTGCCAGCAGCCCCGGGACAGGGGCCGCGTTGCAGCCCCAGCATTTT. It codes for CASSPGTGAALQPQHF. The complete variable domain, with remaining parts taken from reference TRBV11-2 and TRBJ1-5, reads EAGVAQSPRYKIIEKRQSVAFWCNPISGHATLYWYQQILGQGPKLLIQFQNNGVVDDSQLPKDRFSAERLKGVDSTLKIQPAKLEDSAVYLCASSPGTGAALQPQHFGDGTRLSIL.

The CDR3 region has the DNA TGTGCCAGCAGCCCTACTAGCGGGCCGTCCTACGAGCAGTACTTC. Translation: CASSPTSGPSYEQYF. The rearrangement joins TRBV3-1 (or the pseudogene TRBV3-2) to TRBJ2-7; 9 positions match TRBD2. CDR3 length equals 15 residues. V was pared by 4 bases and J by 1 base, with 5 bases of the junction left unmatched. Germline V CDR1 and CDR2: LGHDT, YNNKEL (reference sequence).

This clone has only one observation. V gene TRBV28 combines with J gene TRBJ1-2; TRBD1 matches at 10 bases. Germline V gene data show CDR1 as MDHEN and CDR2 as SYDVKM. Trimming removed 6 bases from V and 7 bases from J; junction bases left unmatched: 8. This CDR3 contains 14 residues. The chain's CDR3 is CASRQTGGLIGYTF. CDR3 DNA sequence: TGTGCCAGCAGACAGACAGGGGGCTTGATTGGCTACACCTTC.

This sequence joins TRBV2 and TRBJ2-7, with TRBD1 matching 8 bases. The CDR3 covers 14 residues. Trimming removed 7 bases from V and 6 bases from J; junction bases left unmatched: 11. From germline, CDR1 is SNHLY and CDR2 FYNNEI. Here the CDR3 DNA reads TGTGCCAGCACCCTCTTGACAGGGGTTGGCGAGCAGTACTTC. It specifies CASTLLTGVGEQYF.

CDR3 region: CASSLQTGNTEAFF. The CDR3 DNA is TGTGCCAGCAGCCTTCAAACAGGGAACACTGAAGCTTTCTTT. The chain couples TRBV9 to TRBJ1-1, with a weak D call TRBD1 (5 bases). The CDR3 has 14 amino acids. Germline V gene sequence: CDR1 SGDLS, CDR2 YYNGEE. The ends were cut back, 4 bases at V and 1 base at J, with 11 bases in the middle.

This chain connects TRBV7-8 to TRBJ2-3; 12 nucleotides line up with TRBD2. V gave up 5 bases and J gave up 1 base; unmatched junction bases: 4. This CDR3 comprises 16 residues. The germline gives CDR1 SGHVS, CDR2 FQNEAQ. CDR3 sequence (DNA): TGTGCCAGCAGCCCCCTAGCGGGGGGGGGCACAGATACGCAGTATTTT. This gives the protein CASSPLAGGGTDTQYF.

The chain combines TRBV28 with TRBJ1-1, with D maybe TRBD1 (5 bases). Germline V gives CDR1 MDHEN, CDR2 SYDVKM. The V gene lost 2 bases and the J gene lost 6 bases, with 13 bases spanning the gap. The CDR3 is 14 residues long. The CDR3 DNA sequence: TGTGCCAGCAGTTTAGCTACAGGTTTGCCTGAAGCTTTCTTT. As protein: CASSLATGLPEAFF.